This entry concerns a single TCR beta chain. This entry belongs to a study of blood T cell repertoires in COVID-19. This CDR3 has 15 residues. Germline values: CDR1 MNHNY, CDR2 SVGAGI (reference sequence). V lost 9 bases, J lost 5 bases, and 22 bases lay in between. Sequencing used immunoSEQ multiplex PCR; TCRdb keeps in-frame clones, though not all of them. This sample has 210,000 or so clones; roughly 80% occur once, and the top ten carry roughly 5%. The sequence came from a human donor in a cohort sampled during active COVID-19. The gene calls are TRBV6-6 and TRBJ2-5; the D gene is possibly TRBD2 (7 bases). The material sequenced was peripheral blood. The CDR3 DNA is TGTGCCAGTTCCCTCGTTTCGGGGGGCAGCGAGACCCAGTACTTC. Its translation is CASSLVSGGSETQYF.